The text below deals with one T cell receptor (beta chain). Its recognized antigen is unknown. Per-base qualities were not stored, and no clone one base away is much larger. The method was the immunoSEQ multiplex PCR assay. Not all clones reach the TCRdb copy of this immuneACCESS table, which keeps in-frame sequences only. Checked studies attribute under half of the gap to unresolved V genes and leave the rest unexplained. This sample holds about 80,000 clones; approximately 94% were observed only once. About 2.5% of the sample comes from the top ten. This sample was included in a study of T cell changes during pregnancy in multiple sclerosis (dated by TCRdb to between 2017 and 2020). With regard to the full study: The study looked at changes in the T cell repertoire across pregnancy in women with multiple sclerosis.

The input for sequencing was peripheral blood, taken after pregnancy. The TCR comes from a female donor in good health, enrolled as a control in a pregnancy study.

The CDR3 reads CAISESTGTYEKLFF. The DNA is as follows: TGTGCCATCAGTGAGTCGACGGGGACTTATGAAAAACTGTTTTTT. The chain is assembled from TRBV10-3 and TRBJ1-4; matching of 5 bases hints at TRBD1 as the D gene. The germline V gene provides CDR1 ENHRY and CDR2 SYGVKD. The CDR3 covers 15 residues, taking in both the cysteine and the phenylalanine. The CDR3 DNA has 45 bases and is translated from base 1. The V and J ends are trimmed by 0 bases and 6 bases, leaving 11 bases between them.